This is a list of T cell receptor beta chains from one sample in a study of type 1 regulatory T cells. TCRdb reprocessed the reads via MiXCR and lists one record per CDR3 protein. The sample carries some 90,000 distinct CDR3 sequences, around a third recorded once. Sequences were obtained from CD4+ T cells, either the whole sample or a sorted fraction (not recorded which). The receptors stem from a human donor in good health. CDR3s include the opening cysteine and the closing phenylalanine or tryptophan. A D gene is named only where the DNA matches it firmly. Some rows have no size entry. The others give once, few or many, or a class for an expanded clone.

clone_size d_call j_call v_call cdr3_nt cdr3_aa
- - TRBJ2-5 TRBV12-3/TRBV12-4 TGTGCCAGCGGCATGAGTGGGGTTCAAGAGACCCAGTACTTC CASGMSGVQETQYF
- TRBD1 TRBJ2-3 TRBV2 TGTGCCAGCAGGGACAACAGGGGAAGATACACAGATACGCAGTATTTT CASRDNRGRYTDTQYF
- TRBD2 TRBJ2-2 TRBV14 TGTGCCAGCAGCCAAGCTAGCGGGAGGGCCTCCGGGGAGCTGTTTTTT CASSQASGRASGELFF
- - TRBJ1-5 TRBV20-1 TGCAGTGCTTCCCGCGGGGGAGCTCGAGGCATTCAGCCCCAGCATTTT CSASRGGARGIQPQHF
few - TRBJ2-1 TRBV19 TGTGCCACTGGGGACGTATTTGGGAATGAGCAGTTCTTC CATGDVFGNEQFF
- TRBD1 TRBJ1-3 TRBV18 TGTGCCAGCTCACCCGGGACAGGGAATGGAAACACCATATATTTT CASSPGTGNGNTIYF
few - TRBJ2-1 TRBV7-2 TGTGCCAGCAGCTCCGGGACCCGTTTATATGAGCAGTTCTTC CASSSGTRLYEQFF
- - TRBJ1-2 TRBV5-1 TGCGCCACCAAAACAGGGTCCGAAAACTATGGCTACACCTTC CATKTGSENYGYTF
once TRBD2 TRBJ2-3 TRBV7-8 TGTGCCAGCAGCTTCCGGACTAGCGGGAGTAGGGATACGCAGTATTTT CASSFRTSGSRDTQYF
- TRBD2 TRBJ2-2 TRBV7-6 TGTGCCAGCAGCTTAGAAGCTAGCGGGAGCTACACCGGGGAGCTGTTTTTT CASSLEASGSYTGELFF
- - TRBJ2-3 TRBV18 TGTGCCAGCTCACCACCGCGACAGGCCCCCGGAGGAGATACGCAGTATTTT CASSPPRQAPGGDTQYF